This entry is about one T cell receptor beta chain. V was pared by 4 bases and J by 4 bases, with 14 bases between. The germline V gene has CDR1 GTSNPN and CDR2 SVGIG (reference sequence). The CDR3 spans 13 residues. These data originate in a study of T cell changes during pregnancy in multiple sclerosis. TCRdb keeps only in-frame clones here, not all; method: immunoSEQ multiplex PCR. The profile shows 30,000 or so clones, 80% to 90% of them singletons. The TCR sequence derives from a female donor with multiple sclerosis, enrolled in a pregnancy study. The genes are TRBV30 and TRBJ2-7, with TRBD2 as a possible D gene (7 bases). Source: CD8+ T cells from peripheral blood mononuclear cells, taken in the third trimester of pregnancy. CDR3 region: CAWTTGRGYEQYF. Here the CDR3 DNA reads TGTGCCTGGACCACTGGGAGGGGGTACGAGCAGTACTTC. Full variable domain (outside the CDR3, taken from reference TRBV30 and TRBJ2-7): SQTIHQWPATLVQPVGSPLSLECTVEGTSNPNLYWYRQAAGRGLQLLFYSVGIGQISSEVPQNLSASRPQDRQFILSSKKLLLSDSGFYLCAWTTGRGYEQYFGPGTRLTVT.